This TCR beta chain was captured by sequencing in a study of blood T cell repertoires in COVID-19. Study overall: The cDNA or gDNA used as material had been derived from T cells, B-cell-depleted T cells, or PBMCs.

In the original processing: Amplification with reference gene primers provided the estimates of nucleated cell counts. TCRdb keeps only in-frame clones here, not all; method: immunoSEQ multiplex PCR. The V and J calls and clone size were taken over from that table, and D and trimming were inferred from the DNA. The sample shows 70,000 to 85,000 clones, roughly 82% of them seen only once. The germline CDR1 and CDR2 sequences are PRHDT and FYEKMQ (reference sequence). Trimming pared 5 bases from V and 0 bases from J, leaving 16 bases between. The CDR3 consists of 17 residues. J is TRBJ1-4 and V is TRBV13, with a possible D match to TRBD1 (5 bases). Input material: peripheral blood. The sequence came from a man aged 55 to 70 with acute or convalescent COVID-19. The CDR3 DNA sequence: TGTGCCAGCAGCCTCGGGGGTTATCTTGCAACTAATGAAAAACTGTTTTTT. Protein product: CASSLGGYLATNEKLFF.